These 30 T cell receptor beta chains share one sample of origin, sequenced in a study of blood T cell repertoires in COVID-19. Measured with immunoSEQ multiplex PCR; TCRdb has only the in-frame clones, and not every one. The sample holds 400,000 or so clones, approximately 86% seen once. The sample comprised PBMCs or T cells enriched from blood (not recorded which). These receptors were taken from a woman between 35 and 50 years old with acute COVID-19.

The V call is TRBV5-6, the J call TRBJ2-6; D remains unclear. The germline V gene has CDR1 SGHDT and CDR2 YYEEEE. The CDR3 totals 17 residues. V was clipped by 0 bases and J by 0 bases, with 10 bases between them. The CDR3 here is CASSLGHPSSGANVLTF. The CDR3 DNA follows: TGTGCCAGCAGCTTGGGGCATCCCAGCTCTGGGGCCAACGTCCTGACTTTC.

The chain has TRBV7-8 and TRBJ1-2; perhaps TRBD1 as D (5 bases). V dropped 1 base and J dropped 9 bases, with 12 bases sitting between them. CDR1 is SGHVS and CDR2 is FQNEAQ in the germline V gene. The CDR3 contains 13 residues. The CDR3: CASSLGKGISYTF. The CDR3 bases are TGTGCCAGCAGCTTAGGGAAGGGGATTAGCTACACCTTC.

This chain uses TRBV7-8 with TRBJ1-5, with D uncertain. The V end was cut by 3 bases, the J end by 8 bases, with 11 bases between. This CDR3 has 13 amino acids. CDR1 and CDR2 from the germline V gene are SGHVS and FQNEAQ. CDR3 coding DNA: TGTGCCAGCAGCTTCCGCACAGCGGAGCCCCAGCATTTT. It translates to CASSFRTAEPQHF.

This clone was detected only once. The V call is TRBV10-3, the J call TRBJ1-5; TRBD1 might be the D (6 bases). This CDR3 has 16 amino acids. Trimming removed 3 bases at V and 3 bases at J, with 15 bases between. Germline values: CDR1 ENHRY, CDR2 SYGVKD. Here the CDR3 DNA reads TGTGCCATCAGTGACCCCGACAGGTTTGCCAATCAGCCCCAGCATTTT. Translation: CAISDPDRFANQPQHF.

This chain links TRBV7-2 with TRBJ2-2; 9 bases are shared with TRBD2. Germline V gene sequence: CDR1 SGHTA, CDR2 FQGNSA. This CDR3 contains 15 residues. V gave up 6 bases and J gave up 5 bases; unmatched junction bases: 7. Here the CDR3 DNA reads TGTGCCAGCAGGAACCTAGCGGGAAGGACCGGGGAGCTGTTTTTT. Encoded protein: CASRNLAGRTGELFF.

This chain connects TRBV19 to TRBJ2-3; D remains ambiguous. The V gene's germline CDR1 is LNHDA and CDR2 SQIVND (reference sequence). This CDR3 has 13 amino acids. The ends were cut back, 3 bases at V and 2 bases at J, with 6 bases in the middle. The CDR3 DNA sequence: TGTGCCAGTAGTATCAGGAACACAGATACGCAGTATTTT. Its translation: CASSIRNTDTQYF.

The chain has TRBV4-1 and TRBJ2-4; TRBD2 matches 14 bases. V was clipped by 4 bases and J by 0 bases; unmatched bases: 5. Germline assignment: CDR1 MGHRA and CDR2 YSYEKL. The CDR3 is 18 residues long. The CDR3 region is CASSPGLAGGLAKNIQYF. CDR3 nucleotide sequence: TGCGCCAGCAGCCCTGGACTAGCGGGGGGCTTAGCCAAAAACATTCAGTACTTC.

The V call is TRBV30, the J call TRBJ2-3, with 7 bases matching TRBD1. The CDR3 spans 15 residues. Germline V gene data show CDR1 as GTSNPN and CDR2 as SVGIG (reference sequence). V was pared by 0 bases and J by 1 base, with 4 bases of the junction left unmatched. CDR3 DNA: TGTGCCTGGAGTGTCGCAGGGGGAGGCACAGATACGCAGTATTTT. This codes for CAWSVAGGGTDTQYF.

This chain uses TRBV10-2 with TRBJ2-1; weak D call: TRBD2 (6 bases). The CDR3 runs to 15 residues. The germline V gene encodes CDR1 WSHSY and CDR2 SAAADI. With 4 bases removed from V and 0 bases from J, the gap between germline ends came to 10 bases. This chain's CDR3 is CASSARDFSYNEQFF. The CDR3 DNA is TGCGCCAGCAGTGCAAGGGACTTCTCCTACAATGAGCAGTTCTTC.

The chain recombines TRBV12-3 or TRBV12-4 with TRBJ1-2; 7 bases align to TRBD1. Germline trimming cut 7 bases from V and 5 bases from J; bases unmatched to any gene: 7. CDR3 length equals 13 residues. CDR3 sequence: CASKGQATYGYTF. For the CDR3, the DNA is TGTGCCAGCAAAGGACAGGCAACTTATGGCTACACCTTC.

The chain carries TRBV3-1 (or the pseudogene TRBV3-2) and TRBJ2-5; D may be TRBD1 (6 bases). Germline V gives CDR1 LGHDT, CDR2 YNNKEL (reference sequence). The CDR3 totals 15 residues. Between the trimmed V and J ends, which lost 5 bases and 5 bases, there was a span of 18 bases. CDR3 nucleotide sequence: TGTGCCAGCAGCTTACTACAGGGAACAGGGGAGACCCAGTACTTC. It translates to CASSLLQGTGETQYF.

The chain joins TRBV29-1 to TRBJ2-1; 10 nucleotides line up with TRBD1. Germline V gene lookup returns CDR1 SQVTM and CDR2 ANQGSEA. The CDR3 consists of 15 residues. With 6 bases clipped from V and 4 bases from J, the junction kept 9 bases outside the gene matches. In nucleotides, the CDR3 is TGCAGCGTGGTCGGTCGGGACAGGGGTTACAATGAGCAGTTCTTC. Translation gives CSVVGRDRGYNEQFF.

This clone was recorded only once. This chain joins TRBV12-3 or TRBV12-4 and TRBJ2-7; D may be TRBD2 (6 bases). This CDR3 region has 13 residues. Between the trimmed V and J ends, which lost 0 bases and 6 bases, there was a span of 9 bases. The CDR3 sequence: CASSLAVGGEQYF. CDR3 nucleotides: TGTGCCAGCAGTTTAGCGGTCGGGGGCGAGCAGTACTTC.

The V and J genes are TRBV5-1 and TRBJ1-2; 7 bases match TRBD1. The junction had 13 bases not matched to a gene; V was cut back by 5 bases and J by 6 bases. The CDR3 loop spans 15 amino acids. Looked up from germline, CDR1 is SGHRS and CDR2 is YFSETQ. CDR3 in DNA: TGCGCCAGCAGACACTCCTGGGACAGCGCCAATGGCTACACCTTC. Translating it yields CASRHSWDSANGYTF.

CDR3 sequence: CASSPPRGRGGEKLFF. DNA for the CDR3: TGCGCCAGCAGCCCCCCCCGAGGGCGAGGGGGTGAAAAACTGTTTTTT. The chain recombines TRBV4-1 with TRBJ1-4, with D possibly matching TRBD1 (6 bases). The germline gives CDR1 MGHRA, CDR2 YSYEKL. The CDR3 consists of 16 residues. V was shortened by 4 bases and J by 7 bases, with 19 bases between the two germline ends.

V usage is TRBV12-3 or TRBV12-4 and J usage is TRBJ1-1; no reliable D call. This CDR3 is built from 13 residues. V lost 3 bases to trimming and J lost 8 bases, with 13 bases between them. The CDR3 protein is CASSFGRQTEAFF. The DNA for the CDR3 is TGTGCCAGCAGTTTCGGCAGGCAGACCGAAGCTTTCTTT.

The count of this clone is one. The J gene is TRBJ2-5, the V gene TRBV7-9; 8 nucleotides align to TRBD2. The CDR3 contains 16 residues. J lost 5 bases, V lost 5 bases, and 13 bases had no gene match. Germline CDR1 and CDR2: SEHNR and FQNEAQ (reference sequence). The CDR3: CASSRTAGGILETQYF. CDR3 sequence (DNA): TGTGCCAGCAGCCGAACCGCGGGAGGTATTTTGGAGACCCAGTACTTC.

The V call is TRBV5-5, the J call TRBJ1-2; D is ambiguous. This CDR3 is 14 amino acids long. V was pared by 2 bases and J by 0 bases, with 8 bases between. CDR1 is SGHKS, CDR2 YYEKEE, per germline (reference sequence). For the CDR3, the DNA is TGTGCCAGCAGCTTCTCCGGGACTAACTATGGCTACACCTTC. This sequence encodes CASSFSGTNYGYTF.

This rearrangement joins TRBV5-5 to TRBJ1-2, with 7 bases lining up with TRBD1. The trim removed 4 bases at V and 8 bases at J, leaving 8 bases unmatched. Germline V gives CDR1 SGHKS, CDR2 YYEKEE (reference sequence). The CDR3 spans 13 residues. The CDR3 DNA reads TGTGCCAGCAGCCAACCGACAGGGCTGGGCTACACCTTC. Its protein is CASSQPTGLGYTF.

This chain connects TRBV5-6 to TRBJ1-1; 7 positions agree with TRBD1. The V and J ends lost 3 bases and 2 bases, in that order; junction bases with no gene match: 7. Germline CDR1 SGHDT, CDR2 YYEEEE. The CDR3 runs to 15 residues. The CDR3 bases are TGTGCCAGCAGCTACCAAGGGACAGTTAACACTGAAGCTTTCTTT. Amino acids: CASSYQGTVNTEAFF. The complete variable domain, with remaining parts taken from reference TRBV5-6 and TRBJ1-1, reads DAGVTQSPTHLIKTRGQQVTLRCSPKSGHDTVSWYQQALGQGPQFIFQYYEEEERQRGNFPDRFSGHQFPNYSSELNVNALLLGDSALYLCASSYQGTVNTEAFFGQGTRLTVV.

The chain has TRBV6-5 and TRBJ1-3; D possibly corresponds to TRBD1 (6 bases). Germline V gene data show CDR1 as MNHEY and CDR2 as SVGAGI. Trimming took off 6 bases at V and 4 bases at J, with 16 bases between the two ends. The CDR3 totals 15 residues. Here the CDR3 reads CASRQSQGSGNTIYF. The CDR3 nucleotides are TGTGCCAGCAGGCAAAGCCAGGGGTCCGGAAACACCATATATTTT.

V usage is TRBV12-3 or TRBV12-4 and J usage is TRBJ1-2; D remains ambiguous. The CDR3 covers 13 residues. The ends were cut back, 3 bases at V and 5 bases at J, with 10 bases in the middle. The CDR3 spells CASSFPRRYGYTF. The CDR3 DNA follows: TGTGCCAGCAGTTTCCCCCGCCGGTATGGCTACACCTTC.

J is TRBJ1-1 and V is TRBV5-4; no definite D call. This CDR3 spans 14 amino acids. The V end was cut by 5 bases, the J end by 0 bases, with 11 bases between. Germline V gene data show CDR1 as SGHNT and CDR2 as YYREEE (reference sequence). CDR3 loop: CASRLAGLNTEAFF. The CDR3 region has the DNA TGTGCCAGCAGACTCGCGGGGTTGAACACTGAAGCTTTCTTT. Full variable domain (missing parts from reference TRBV5-4 and TRBJ1-1): ETGVTQSPTHLIKTRGQQVTLRCSSQSGHNTVSWYQQALGQGPQFIFQYYREEENGRGNFPPRFSGLQFPNYSSELNVNALELDDSALYLCASRLAGLNTEAFFGQGTRLTVV.

This clone was counted a single time. V gene TRBV9 combines with J gene TRBJ2-2; 7 nucleotides line up with TRBD1. The V gene end was trimmed by 4 bases and the J gene end by 5 bases; junction bases not matched to a gene: 20. CDR3 length: 19 residues. CDR1 and CDR2 (germline): SGDLS, YYNGEE. The CDR3, as DNA: TGTGCCAGCAGCCACAGCCCACTACCCGGGACAGCTGAAACCGGGGAGCTGTTTTTT. This translates into CASSHSPLPGTAETGELFF. The whole variable domain, filled in from reference TRBV9 and TRBJ2-2, reads DSGVTQTPKHLITATGQRVTLRCSPRSGDLSVYWYQQSLDQGLQFLIQYYNGEERAKGNILERFSAQQFPDLHSELNLSSLELGDSALYFCASSHSPLPGTAETGELFFGEGSRLTVL.

In its sample, this clone was seen once. This chain joins TRBV9 and TRBJ2-3, with D maybe TRBD1 (5 bases). With 6 bases removed from V and 4 bases from J, the gap between germline ends came to 15 bases. Germline V gene data show CDR1 as SGDLS and CDR2 as YYNGEE. The CDR3 is made up of 14 amino acids. CDR3 sequence: CASTRQLGADTQYF. For the CDR3, the DNA is TGTGCCAGCACGAGACAGTTGGGCGCAGATACGCAGTATTTT.

This clone has just one count. V usage is TRBV7-8 and J usage is TRBJ2-7; TRBD2 aligns across 12 bases. Trimming at V came to 7 bases and at J to 4 bases, leaving 2 bases not matched to a gene. Germline lookup yields CDR1 SGHVS and CDR2 FQNEAQ. The CDR3 runs 13 residues. The DNA of the CDR3 is TGTGCCAGCAACCTAGCGGGGGGGTACGAGCAGTACTTC. Protein: CASNLAGGYEQYF.

The chain has TRBV9 and TRBJ2-6; TRBD1 matches at 10 bases. Per the germline V gene, CDR1 is SGDLS and CDR2 is YYNGEE. Trimming at V came to 3 bases and at J to 0 bases, leaving 9 bases not matched to a gene. The CDR3 length is 19 residues. As DNA, the CDR3 is TGTGCCAGCAGCGCCGACAGGGGGCTACTCCTCTCTGGGGCCAACGTCCTGACTTTC. Residues: CASSADRGLLLSGANVLTF.

The chain employs TRBV12-3 or TRBV12-4 and TRBJ1-2, with D hard to call. Trimming removed 8 bases at V and 6 bases at J, with 7 bases between. The CDR3 extends over 10 amino acids. CDR3 in DNA: TGTGCCAGCCCCTTAAATGGCTACACCTTC. This encodes CASPLNGYTF.

This clone was counted a few times. The chain has TRBV7-2 and TRBJ1-2; 7 bases map to TRBD1. With 5 bases clipped from V and 7 bases from J, the junction kept 7 bases outside the gene matches. Germline values: CDR1 SGHTA, CDR2 FQGNSA. This CDR3 has 13 amino acids. The DNA of the CDR3 is TGTGCCAGCAGCGAAGGGACAGATGGTGGCTACACCTTC. This gives the protein CASSEGTDGGYTF.

The V call is TRBV2, the J call TRBJ2-5; 7 positions agree with TRBD1. Germline CDR1 is SNHLY and CDR2 is FYNNEI. The V segment lost 7 bases and the J segment 2 bases; nucleotides outside the gene matches: 4. The CDR3 has 13 residues. The CDR3 loop reads CASTLDRQETQYF. DNA for the CDR3: TGTGCCAGCACCTTGGACAGGCAAGAGACCCAGTACTTC.